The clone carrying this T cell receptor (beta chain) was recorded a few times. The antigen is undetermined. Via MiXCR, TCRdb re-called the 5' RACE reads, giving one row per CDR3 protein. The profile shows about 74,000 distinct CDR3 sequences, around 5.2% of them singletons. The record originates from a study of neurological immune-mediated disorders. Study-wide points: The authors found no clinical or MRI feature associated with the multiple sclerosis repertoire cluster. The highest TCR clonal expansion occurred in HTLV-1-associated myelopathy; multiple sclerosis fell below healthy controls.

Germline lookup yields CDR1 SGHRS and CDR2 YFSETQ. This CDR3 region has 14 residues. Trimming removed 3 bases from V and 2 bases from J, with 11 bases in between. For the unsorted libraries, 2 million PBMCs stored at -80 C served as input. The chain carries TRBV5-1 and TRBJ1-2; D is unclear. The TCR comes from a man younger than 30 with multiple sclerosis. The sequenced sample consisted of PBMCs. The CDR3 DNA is TGCGCCAGCAGCTCGGGAAAGCGAAACTATGGCTACACCTTC. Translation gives CASSSGKRNYGYTF.